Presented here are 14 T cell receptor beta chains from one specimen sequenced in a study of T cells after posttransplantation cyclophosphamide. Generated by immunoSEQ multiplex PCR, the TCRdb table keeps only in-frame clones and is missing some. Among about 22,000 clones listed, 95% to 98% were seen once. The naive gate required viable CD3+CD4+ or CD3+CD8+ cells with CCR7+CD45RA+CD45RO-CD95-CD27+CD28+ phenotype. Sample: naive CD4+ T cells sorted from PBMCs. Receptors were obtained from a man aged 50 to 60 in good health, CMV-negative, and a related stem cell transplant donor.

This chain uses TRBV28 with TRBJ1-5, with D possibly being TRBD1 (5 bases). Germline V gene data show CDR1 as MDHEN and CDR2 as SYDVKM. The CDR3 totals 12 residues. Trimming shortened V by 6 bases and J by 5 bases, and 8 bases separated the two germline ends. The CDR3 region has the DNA TGTGCCAGCAGGGGGCTGTATCAGCCCCAGCATTTT. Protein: CASRGLYQPQHF.

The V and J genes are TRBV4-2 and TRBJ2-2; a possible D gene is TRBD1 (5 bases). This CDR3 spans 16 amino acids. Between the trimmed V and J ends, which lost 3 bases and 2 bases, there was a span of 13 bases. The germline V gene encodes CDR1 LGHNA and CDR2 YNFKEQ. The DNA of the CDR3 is TGTGCCAGCAGCCAGGCGGACACCAGAAACACCGGGGAGCTGTTTTTT. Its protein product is CASSQADTRNTGELFF.

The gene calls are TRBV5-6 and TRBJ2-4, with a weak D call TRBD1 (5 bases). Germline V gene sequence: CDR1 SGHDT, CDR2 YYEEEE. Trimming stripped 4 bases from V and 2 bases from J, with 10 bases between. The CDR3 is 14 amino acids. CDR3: CASSATGTKNIQYF. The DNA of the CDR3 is TGTGCCAGCAGCGCAACAGGTACCAAAAACATTCAGTACTTC.

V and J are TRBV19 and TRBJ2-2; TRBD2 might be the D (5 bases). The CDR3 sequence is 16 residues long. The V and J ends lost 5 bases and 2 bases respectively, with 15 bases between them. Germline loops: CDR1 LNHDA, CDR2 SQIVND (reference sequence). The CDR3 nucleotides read TGTGCCAGTAGTCCAACTGGAGGTTCCAACACCGGGGAGCTGTTTTTT. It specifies CASSPTGGSNTGELFF.

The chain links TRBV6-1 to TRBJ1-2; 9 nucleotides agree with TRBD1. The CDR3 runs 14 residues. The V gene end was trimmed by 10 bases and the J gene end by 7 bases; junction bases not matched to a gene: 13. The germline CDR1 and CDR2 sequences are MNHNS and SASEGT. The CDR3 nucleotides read TGTGCCATCACAATGTGGGACAGGGCTGGTGGCTACACCTTC. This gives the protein CAITMWDRAGGYTF.

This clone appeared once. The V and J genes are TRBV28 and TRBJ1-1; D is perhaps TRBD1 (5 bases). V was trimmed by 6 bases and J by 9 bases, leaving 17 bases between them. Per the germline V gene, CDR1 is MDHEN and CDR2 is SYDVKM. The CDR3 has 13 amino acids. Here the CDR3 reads CASSPAPNRKAFF. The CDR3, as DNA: TGTGCCAGCAGCCCAGCCCCGAACAGGAAAGCTTTCTTT.

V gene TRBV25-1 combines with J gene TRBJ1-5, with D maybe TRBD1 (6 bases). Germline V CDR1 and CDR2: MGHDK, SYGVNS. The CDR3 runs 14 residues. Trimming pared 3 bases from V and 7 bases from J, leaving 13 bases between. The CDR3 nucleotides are TGTGCCAGCAGTGATTGGGGGGGCGGCCAGCCCCAGCATTTT. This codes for CASSDWGGGQPQHF.

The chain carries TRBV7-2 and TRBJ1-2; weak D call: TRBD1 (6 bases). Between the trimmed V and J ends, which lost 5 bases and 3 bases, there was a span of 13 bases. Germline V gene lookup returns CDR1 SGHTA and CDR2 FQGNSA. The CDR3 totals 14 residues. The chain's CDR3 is CASSPADRHYGYTF. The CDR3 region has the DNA TGTGCCAGCAGCCCGGCTGACAGGCACTATGGCTACACCTTC.

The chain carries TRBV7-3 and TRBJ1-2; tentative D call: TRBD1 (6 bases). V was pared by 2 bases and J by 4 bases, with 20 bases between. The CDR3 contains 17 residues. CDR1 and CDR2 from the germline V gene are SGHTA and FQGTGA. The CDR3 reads CASSLSGGGSRGYGYTF. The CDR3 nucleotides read TGTGCCAGCAGCTTATCGGGCGGGGGCAGCCGAGGCTATGGCTACACCTTC.

DNA for the CDR3: TGTGCCAGCAGCTCCGGGACTAGCGGGGGGGTGGATACGCAGTATTTT. Amino acid sequence: CASSSGTSGGVDTQYF. V is TRBV7-9 and J is TRBJ2-3; 16 nucleotides match TRBD2. The CDR3 has 16 amino acids. V shed 4 bases, J shed 6 bases, and the junction held 4 bases outside the gene matches. Germline V gene sequence: CDR1 SEHNR, CDR2 FQNEAQ (reference sequence). The whole variable domain, filled in from reference TRBV7-9 and TRBJ2-3, reads DTGVSQNPRHKITKRGQNVTFRCDPISEHNRLYWYRQTLGQGPEFLTYFQNEAQLEKSRLLSDRFSAERPKGSFSTLEIQRTEQGDSAMYLCASSSGTSGGVDTQYFGPGTRLTVL.

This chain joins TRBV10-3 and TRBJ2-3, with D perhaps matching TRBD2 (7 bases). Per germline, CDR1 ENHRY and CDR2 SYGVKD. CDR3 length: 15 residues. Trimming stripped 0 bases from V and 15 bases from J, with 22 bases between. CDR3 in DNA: TGTGCCATCAGTGAGTCTTTAGCGGGCGGGGGCACTCAATATTTT. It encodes CAISESLAGGGTQYF.

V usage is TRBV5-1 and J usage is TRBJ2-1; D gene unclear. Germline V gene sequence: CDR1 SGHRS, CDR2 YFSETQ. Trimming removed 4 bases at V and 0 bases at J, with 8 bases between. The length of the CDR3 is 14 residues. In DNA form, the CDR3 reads TGCGCCAGCAGCGGCTCCAGCTCCTACAATGAGCAGTTCTTC. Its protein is CASSGSSSYNEQFF.

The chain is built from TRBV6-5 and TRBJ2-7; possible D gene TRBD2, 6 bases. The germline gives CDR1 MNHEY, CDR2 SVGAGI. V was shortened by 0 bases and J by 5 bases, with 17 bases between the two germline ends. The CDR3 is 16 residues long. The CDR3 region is CASSYSTASGPHEQYF. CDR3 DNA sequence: TGTGCCAGCAGTTACTCGACGGCAAGCGGGCCCCACGAGCAGTACTTC.

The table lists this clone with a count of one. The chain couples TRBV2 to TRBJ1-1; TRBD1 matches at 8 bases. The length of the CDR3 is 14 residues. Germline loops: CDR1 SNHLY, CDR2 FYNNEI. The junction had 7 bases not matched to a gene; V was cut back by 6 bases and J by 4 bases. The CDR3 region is CASSERTGRTEAFF. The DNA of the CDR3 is TGTGCCAGCAGCGAAAGGACAGGGCGCACTGAAGCTTTCTTT.